This entry lists 7 T cell receptor beta chains sequenced from one sample in a study of blood T cell repertoires in COVID-19. The protocol was immunoSEQ multiplex PCR, while the TCRdb copy is restricted to in-frame clones and leaves out a portion. The table records over 150,000 clones, approximately 80% of them present only once. Sequencing used peripheral blood. Receptors originate from a woman aged 55-75 years with acute or convalescent COVID-19.

J is TRBJ1-5 and V is TRBV10-1, with 8 bases matching TRBD1. CDR1 is WNHNN and CDR2 is SYGVQD in the germline V gene (reference sequence). The CDR3 consists of 15 residues. The V and J ends lost 3 bases and 7 bases, in that order; junction bases with no gene match: 8. CDR3 loop: CASSEGTGNFQPQHF. CDR3 DNA sequence: TGCGCCAGCAGTGAAGGGACAGGTAATTTCCAGCCCCAGCATTTT.

The chain employs TRBV3-1 (or the pseudogene TRBV3-2) and TRBJ2-3, with D perhaps TRBD2 (5 bases). Trimming removed 4 bases at V and 2 bases at J, with 10 bases between. Germline CDR1 and CDR2: LGHDT and YNNKEL (reference sequence). CDR3 size: 14 residues. Written as DNA, the CDR3 is TGTGCCAGCAGCCCTCTGACTAACACAGATACGCAGTATTTT. Its translation: CASSPLTNTDTQYF.

J is TRBJ2-3 and V is TRBV27; 12 positions agree with TRBD2. This CDR3 is built from 17 residues. Germline assignment: CDR1 MNHEY and CDR2 SMNVEV (reference sequence). The junction had 6 bases not matched to a gene; V was cut back by 2 bases and J by 3 bases. The CDR3: CASSLLAGGPLTDTQYF. The CDR3 nucleotides are TGTGCCAGCAGTTTACTAGCGGGGGGGCCTTTGACAGATACGCAGTATTTT.

The chain carries TRBV3-1 (or the pseudogene TRBV3-2) and TRBJ2-3; a weak D match, TRBD2 (5 bases). Trimming removed 5 bases from V and 0 bases from J, with 9 bases in between. CDR1 and CDR2 from the germline V gene are LGHDT and YNNKEL (reference sequence). The CDR3 sequence is 14 residues long. This chain's CDR3 is CASSSLASTDTQYF. DNA of the CDR3: TGTGCCAGCAGCTCCTTAGCGAGCACAGATACGCAGTATTTT.

The genes are TRBV11-2 and TRBJ2-1; 12 bases match TRBD2. The CDR3 spans 14 residues. V shed 4 bases, J shed 6 bases, and the junction held 1 base outside the gene matches. Looked up from germline, CDR1 is SGHAT and CDR2 is FQNNGV. The CDR3 region is CASSSGLAGNEQFF. The CDR3, as DNA: TGTGCCAGCAGCTCGGGACTAGCGGGCAATGAGCAGTTCTTC.

V and J are TRBV7-2 and TRBJ1-5; 7 bases agree with TRBD1. Germline lookup yields CDR1 SGHTA and CDR2 FQGNSA. The CDR3 has 15 amino acids. V was pared by 5 bases and J by 0 bases, with 4 bases of the junction left unmatched. Written as DNA, the CDR3 is TGTGCCAGCAGCCCGGGACAGAATAGCAATCAGCCCCAGCATTTT. Translation: CASSPGQNSNQPQHF.

The rearrangement links TRBV30 to TRBJ1-4; D uncertain. V was shortened by 3 bases and J by 4 bases, with 6 bases between the two germline ends. CDR1 and CDR2 (germline): GTSNPN, SVGIG (reference sequence). The CDR3 is made up of 12 amino acids. CDR3 sequence reads: CAWRGSNEKLFF. The CDR3 DNA follows: TGTGCCTGGAGGGGGAGTAATGAAAAACTGTTTTTT.